This TCR beta chain comes out of a study of CD8+ T cells in alopecia areata. Study conclusions and caveats: Higher clonality was seen in lesional scalp than in normal scalp, especially in alopecia totalis/universalis.

In each case, RNA was isolated and then reverse transcribed into cDNA as the sequencing template. Some clones are missing from TCRdb's copy, which holds only in-frame ones; the method was immunoSEQ multiplex PCR. The repertoire holds approximately 59,000 clones, with under 55% as singletons. To note about this clone: Its matching antigen is unknown.

This CDR3 is 14 amino acids long. Germline assignment: CDR1 SGHRS and CDR2 YFSETQ. V dropped 2 bases and J dropped 3 bases, with 12 bases sitting between them. This chain joins TRBV5-1 and TRBJ2-7; the D gene is possibly TRBD1 (6 bases). The sequence came from a human donor with alopecia areata. Sample: CD8+ T cells sorted from blood, taken at week 0. As DNA, the CDR3 is TGCGCCAGCAGCTTTAGGACAGCGAACTACGAGCAGTACTTC. This translates into CASSFRTANYEQYF. Variable domain in full (rest from reference TRBV5-1 and TRBJ2-7): KAGVTQTPRYLIKTRGQQVTLSCSPISGHRSVSWYQQTPGQGLQFLFEYFSETQRNKGNFPGRFSGRQFSNSRSEMNVSTLELGDSALYLCASSFRTANYEQYFGPGTRLTVT.